The TCR beta chain described here comes from a study of shared clonotypes between healthy human individuals. On the study more broadly: A donor's plate count was three for CD4 naive and three for CD4 memory; CD8 naive had two and CD8 memory one.

The assay was immunoSEQ multiplex PCR, and TCRdb's table has in-frame clones only and misses some. The top ten clones hold roughly 1.8% of a sample with about 670,000 clones, approximately 79% of them seen once. Worth noting for this clone: Its antigen remains unknown.

The ends lost 5 bases at V and 3 bases at J; junction bases unmatched: 5. This CDR3 contains 14 residues. In germline, CDR1 is LGHNA, CDR2 YNFKEQ. General observations from the study: Sample collection involved blood only; tissue repertoires are likely different. Incomplete sequencing of sorted subsets was indicated by rarefaction despite large depth. Naive CD4 clonotype sharing across a few donors was around 5.5%.

The chain has TRBV4-2 and TRBJ1-1; 8 positions agree with TRBD1. Sequencing was done on a sample of memory CD4+ T cells sorted from blood. Indicated subset: CD45RA-negative fraction. This TCR derives from a woman aged 25-40 years in good health. CDR3 bases: TGTGCCAGCAGCTTGACAGGGGATGACACTGAAGCTTTCTTT. Protein sequence: CASSLTGDDTEAFF.